These 14 T cell receptor beta chains came from one sample sequenced in a study of memory CD4+ T cells and cytomegalovirus serostatus. The sort gate was single viable CD3+CD4+CD8-CD45RO+ cells for memory CD4+ T cells. Profiled with immunoSEQ multiplex PCR; TCRdb holds only in-frame clones, not every one. The table lists about 59,000 clones, roughly three quarters of them singletons. The sequenced material came from memory CD4+ T cells from blood. These receptor sequences come from an adult in good health and CMV-seronegative.

The chain combines TRBV7-9 with TRBJ1-5; 7 nucleotides match TRBD1. Losses at the gene ends were 5 bases for V and 0 bases for J; bases not matched to a gene: 16. The CDR3 totals 19 residues. Per the germline V gene, CDR1 is SEHNR and CDR2 is FQNEAQ (reference sequence). The CDR3 region is CASSLGFNRGLNSNQPQHF. The CDR3 DNA reads TGTGCCAGCAGCCTCGGTTTTAACAGGGGCCTCAATAGCAATCAGCCCCAGCATTTT. Combining the CDR3 with reference TRBV7-9 and TRBJ1-5 gives the whole variable domain DTGVSQNPRHKITKRGQNVTFRCDPISEHNRLYWYRQTLGQGPEFLTYFQNEAQLEKSRLLSDRFSAERPKGSFSTLEIQRTEQGDSAMYLCASSLGFNRGLNSNQPQHFGDGTRLSIL.

The rearrangement joins TRBV28 to TRBJ2-7; weak D call: TRBD2 (6 bases). Germline CDR1 MDHEN, CDR2 SYDVKM. V was pared by 4 bases and J by 2 bases, with 15 bases between. This CDR3 has 15 residues. The CDR3 DNA follows: TGTGCCAGCAGTTCATCCGGGACTTTAACCTACGAGCAGTACTTC. Residues: CASSSSGTLTYEQYF. The full variable domain, its missing parts supplied by reference TRBV28 and TRBJ2-7, is DVKVTQSSRYLVKRTGEKVFLECVQDMDHENMFWYRQDPGLGLRLIYFSYDVKMKEKGDIPEGYSVSREKKERFSLILESASTNQTSMYLCASSSSGTLTYEQYFGPGTRLTVT.

The V and J genes are TRBV29-1 and TRBJ1-1; D perhaps matches TRBD1 (6 bases). V was clipped by 7 bases and J by 0 bases, with 21 bases between them. Per the germline V gene, CDR1 is SQVTM and CDR2 is ANQGSEA. CDR3 length equals 16 residues. The CDR3 nucleotides are TGCAGCGCCACCGGGGGGGCAGGGTCTCTGAACACTGAAGCTTTCTTT. Its protein product is CSATGGAGSLNTEAFF.

The chain joins TRBV5-6 to TRBJ2-3; either TRBD1 or TRBD2 may fit D (6 bases each). CDR3 length: 16 amino acids. CDR1 is SGHDT, CDR2 YYEEEE, per germline. Deletions cut 4 bases from V and 6 bases from J, with 21 bases between. The CDR3 DNA sequence: TGTGCCAGCAGCCCCATCCGGGGGCGGGCGGCCGATACGCAGTATTTT. Residues: CASSPIRGRAADTQYF.

The V call is TRBV30, the J call TRBJ1-1; D is perhaps TRBD1 (5 bases). The ends were cut back, 1 base at V and 8 bases at J, with 23 bases in the middle. CDR3 size: 16 residues. The germline V gene has CDR1 GTSNPN and CDR2 SVGIG (reference sequence). In nucleotides, the CDR3 is TGTGCCTGGAGTGGCGTAGGGGCGCCGCTATGGCCCGAAGCTTTCTTT. Protein product: CAWSGVGAPLWPEAFF.

The chain carries TRBV11-3 and TRBJ2-7; tentatively, D is TRBD1 (6 bases). The V end lost 5 bases, the J end lost 5 bases, and 10 bases lay between the germline ends. The CDR3 covers 12 residues. CDR1 and CDR2 from the germline V gene are SGHNT and YENEEA. CDR3 in amino acids: CASSTTGDEQYF. The CDR3 DNA follows: TGTGCCAGCAGCACGACAGGAGACGAGCAGTACTTC.

The chain recombines TRBV9 with TRBJ2-1, with 8 bases fitting TRBD1. The CDR3 covers 16 residues. Germline CDR1 is SGDLS and CDR2 is YYNGEE. The V gene end was trimmed by 3 bases and the J gene end by 3 bases; junction bases not matched to a gene: 8. CDR3 protein: CASSGTGGDSYNEQFF. CDR3 DNA: TGTGCCAGCAGCGGAACAGGGGGTGATAGCTACAATGAGCAGTTCTTC. The entire variable domain, with the rest obtained from reference TRBV9 and TRBJ2-1, is as follows: DSGVTQTPKHLITATGQRVTLRCSPRSGDLSVYWYQQSLDQGLQFLIQYYNGEERAKGNILERFSAQQFPDLHSELNLSSLELGDSALYFCASSGTGGDSYNEQFFGPGTRLTVL.

This rearrangement joins TRBV7-2 to TRBJ2-3; D gene ambiguous. Germline CDR1 is SGHTA and CDR2 is FQGNSA. This CDR3 is built from 13 residues. Trimming pared 8 bases from V and 2 bases from J, leaving 11 bases between. The CDR3 loop is CASRLATTDTQYF. As DNA, the CDR3 is TGTGCCAGCCGGTTAGCCACCACAGATACGCAGTATTTT.

V gene TRBV6-6 combines with J gene TRBJ2-7; 10 positions match TRBD1. The length of the CDR3 is 14 residues. The V segment lost 6 bases and the J segment 6 bases; nucleotides outside the gene matches: 8. Germline V gene lookup returns CDR1 MNHNY and CDR2 SVGAGI (reference sequence). DNA of the CDR3: TGTGCCAGCAGCCGCGGGACAGGGGCTATCGAGCAGTACTTC. Protein product: CASSRGTGAIEQYF.

This chain connects TRBV18 to TRBJ1-5; D remains unclear. With 4 bases removed from V and 4 bases from J, the gap between germline ends came to 14 bases. The length of the CDR3 is 15 residues. The germline CDR1 and CDR2 sequences are KGHSH and LQKENI. CDR3 region: CASSQMKTENQPQHF. The CDR3 nucleotides read TGTGCCAGCTCACAAATGAAGACGGAAAATCAGCCCCAGCATTTT.

J is TRBJ2-3 and V is TRBV11-3; D is unresolved. The CDR3 is 13 amino acids. V was pared by 1 base and J by 3 bases, with 5 bases between. Germline CDR1 reads SGHNT; CDR2 reads YENEEA. The CDR3 sequence is CASSLGVTDTQYF. Here the CDR3 DNA reads TGTGCCAGCAGCTTAGGAGTAACAGATACGCAGTATTTT.

The chain carries TRBV2 and TRBJ2-5; D may match TRBD1 or TRBD2 (5 bases each). From germline, CDR1 is SNHLY and CDR2 FYNNEI. V was clipped by 5 bases and J by 7 bases, with 14 bases between them. The CDR3 has 13 amino acids. The CDR3 DNA sequence: TGTGCCAGCAGTAATGGTTTGAGGGGGACCCAGTACTTC. Translating it yields CASSNGLRGTQYF.

This chain uses TRBV16 with TRBJ1-5; D is ambiguous. The CDR3 totals 14 residues. Trimming shortened V by 2 bases and J by 0 bases, and 5 bases separated the two germline ends. From germline, CDR1 is KGHSY and CDR2 FQNENV. CDR3 sequence: CASSQRNSNQPQHF. CDR3 coding DNA: TGTGCCAGCAGCCAACGAAATAGCAATCAGCCCCAGCATTTT.

The gene calls are TRBV5-5 and TRBJ2-3, with no clear D. The germline V gene encodes CDR1 SGHKS and CDR2 YYEKEE (reference sequence). This CDR3 spans 13 amino acids. Trimming shortened V by 1 base and J by 6 bases, and 9 bases separated the two germline ends. CDR3 sequence reads: CASSLSPGDTQYF. CDR3 bases: TGTGCCAGCAGCTTGTCCCCGGGCGATACGCAGTATTTT.